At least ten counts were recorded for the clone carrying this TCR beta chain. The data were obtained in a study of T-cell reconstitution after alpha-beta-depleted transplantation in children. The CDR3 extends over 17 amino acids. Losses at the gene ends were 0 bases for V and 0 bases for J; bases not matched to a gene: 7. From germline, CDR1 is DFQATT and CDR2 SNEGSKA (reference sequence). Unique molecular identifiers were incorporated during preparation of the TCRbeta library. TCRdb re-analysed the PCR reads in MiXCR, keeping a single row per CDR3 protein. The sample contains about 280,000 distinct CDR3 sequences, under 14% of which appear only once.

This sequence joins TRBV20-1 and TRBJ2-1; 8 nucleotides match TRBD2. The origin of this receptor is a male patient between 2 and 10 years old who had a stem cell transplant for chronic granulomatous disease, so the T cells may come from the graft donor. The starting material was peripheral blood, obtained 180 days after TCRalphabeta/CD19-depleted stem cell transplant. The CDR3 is CSARDTGGDDSYNEQFF. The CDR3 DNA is TGCAGTGCTAGAGATACCGGGGGGGATGACTCCTACAATGAGCAGTTCTTC.